This TCR beta chain emerged from a study of early T cells in non-severe SARS-CoV-2 infection. At the level of the study: Sequenced material consisted of bulk RNA (from unsorted whole blood), and chains were unpaired. General study findings and limits: In VDJdb matching, anti-spike CD8 responses were favored while private and CD4 specificities went missing.

V lost 7 bases and J 5 bases, leaving 14 bases between the germline ends. CDR3 size: 12 residues. CDR1 is SQVTM, CDR2 ANQGSEA, per germline. This clonotype was detected many times. Its antigen remains unidentified. Individual cDNA molecules were tagged with unique molecular identifiers, the study reported. TCRdb re-analysed the 5' RACE reads in MiXCR, keeping a single row per CDR3 protein. The sample has some 38,000 distinct CDR3 sequences, under 5% seen once. This sequence joins TRBV29-1 and TRBJ1-1, with D unresolved. The receptor's source is an adult who was a healthcare worker with PCR-confirmed SARS-CoV-2 infection or an uninfected control (not recorded which). Sequenced: whole blood. The CDR3 region has the DNA TGCAGCGCAACCACTACAGATACTGAAGCTTTCTTT. The encoded protein is CSATTTDTEAFF.